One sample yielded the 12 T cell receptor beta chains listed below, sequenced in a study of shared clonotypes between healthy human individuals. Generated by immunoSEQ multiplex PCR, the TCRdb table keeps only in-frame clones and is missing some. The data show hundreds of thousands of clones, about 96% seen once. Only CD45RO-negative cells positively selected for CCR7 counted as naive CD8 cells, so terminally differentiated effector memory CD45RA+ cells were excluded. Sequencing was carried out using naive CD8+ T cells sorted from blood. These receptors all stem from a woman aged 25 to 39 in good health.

The CDR3 DNA is TGTGCCAGCTCCGGGGGGATCCACAATGAGCAGTTCTTC. It codes for CASSGGIHNEQFF. The V gene is TRBV28, the J gene TRBJ2-1; 7 bases line up with TRBD2. CDR1 is MDHEN, CDR2 SYDVKM, per germline. The CDR3 has 13 amino acids. Trimming cost V 8 bases and J 5 bases; bases outside gene matches: 6. The complete variable domain, with remaining parts taken from reference TRBV28 and TRBJ2-1, reads DVKVTQSSRYLVKRTGEKVFLECVQDMDHENMFWYRQDPGLGLRLIYFSYDVKMKEKGDIPEGYSVSREKKERFSLILESASTNQTSMYLCASSGGIHNEQFFGPGTRLTVL.

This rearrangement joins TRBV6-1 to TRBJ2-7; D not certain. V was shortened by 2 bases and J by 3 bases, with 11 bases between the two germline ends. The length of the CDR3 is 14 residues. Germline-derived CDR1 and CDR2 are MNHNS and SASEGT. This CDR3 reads CASSERRSLYEQYF. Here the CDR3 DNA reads TGTGCCAGCAGTGAACGTCGGTCCCTCTACGAGCAGTACTTC.

The CDR3 region is CASSRLLWGFSPDTQYF. The CDR3 DNA follows: TGTGCCAGCAGCCGGCTCTTGTGGGGGTTCTCCCCAGATACGCAGTATTTT. J is TRBJ2-3 and V is TRBV5-4, with D perhaps given as TRBD1 or TRBD2 (5 bases each). The CDR3 is 17 amino acids. From germline, CDR1 is SGHNT and CDR2 YYREEE (reference sequence). Trimming stripped 4 bases from V and 4 bases from J, with 22 bases between.

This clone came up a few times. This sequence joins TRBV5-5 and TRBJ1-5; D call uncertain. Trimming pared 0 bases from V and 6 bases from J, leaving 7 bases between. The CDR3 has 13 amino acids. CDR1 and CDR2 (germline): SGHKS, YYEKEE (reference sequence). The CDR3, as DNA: TGTGCCAGCAGCTTGGATTGGGGTCAGCCCCAGCATTTT. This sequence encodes CASSLDWGQPQHF.

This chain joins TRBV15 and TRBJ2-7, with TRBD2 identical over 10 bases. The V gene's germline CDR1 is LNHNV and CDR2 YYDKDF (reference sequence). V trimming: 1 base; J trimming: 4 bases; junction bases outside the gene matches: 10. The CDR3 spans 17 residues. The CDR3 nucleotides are TGTGCCACCAGCAGAGTTCGGGTAGGGACTAGCGTTTACGAGCAGTACTTC. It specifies CATSRVRVGTSVYEQYF.

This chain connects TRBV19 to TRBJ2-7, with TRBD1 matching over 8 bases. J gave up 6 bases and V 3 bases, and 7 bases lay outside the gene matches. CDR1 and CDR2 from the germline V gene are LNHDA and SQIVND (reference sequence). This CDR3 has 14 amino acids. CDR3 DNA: TGTGCCAGTAGTATCCTCCAGGGGGCGGGCGAGCAGTACTTC. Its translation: CASSILQGAGEQYF.

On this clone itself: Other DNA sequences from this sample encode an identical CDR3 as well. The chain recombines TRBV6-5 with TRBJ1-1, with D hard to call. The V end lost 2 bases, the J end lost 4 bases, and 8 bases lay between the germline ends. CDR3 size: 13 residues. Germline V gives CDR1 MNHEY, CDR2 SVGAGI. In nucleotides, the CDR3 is TGTGCCAGCAGTTACGGGGTGGGCACTGAAGCTTTCTTT. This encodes CASSYGVGTEAFF.

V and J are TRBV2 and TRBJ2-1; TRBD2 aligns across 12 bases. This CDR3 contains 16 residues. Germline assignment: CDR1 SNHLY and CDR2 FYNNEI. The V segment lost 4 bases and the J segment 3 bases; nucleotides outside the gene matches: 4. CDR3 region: CASSGPSGRDYNEQFF. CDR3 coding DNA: TGTGCCAGCAGTGGGCCTAGCGGGAGGGACTACAATGAGCAGTTCTTC.

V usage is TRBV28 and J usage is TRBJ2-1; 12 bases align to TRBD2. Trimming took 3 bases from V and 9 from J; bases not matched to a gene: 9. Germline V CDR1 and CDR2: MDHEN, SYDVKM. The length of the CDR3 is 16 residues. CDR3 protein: CASSFEGLAGRGEQFF. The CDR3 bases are TGTGCCAGCAGTTTCGAGGGACTAGCGGGTCGGGGTGAGCAGTTCTTC.

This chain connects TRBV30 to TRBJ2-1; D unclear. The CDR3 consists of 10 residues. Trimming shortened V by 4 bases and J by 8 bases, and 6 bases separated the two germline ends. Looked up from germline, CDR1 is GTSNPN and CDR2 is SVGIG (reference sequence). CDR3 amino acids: CAWKDDEQFF. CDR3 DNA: TGTGCCTGGAAAGACGATGAGCAGTTCTTC.

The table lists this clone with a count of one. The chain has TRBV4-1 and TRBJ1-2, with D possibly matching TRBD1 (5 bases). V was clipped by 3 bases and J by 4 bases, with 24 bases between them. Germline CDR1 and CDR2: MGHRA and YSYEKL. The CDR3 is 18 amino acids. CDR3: CASSHYPDEGPNVYGYTF. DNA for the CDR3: TGCGCCAGCAGCCATTACCCGGACGAGGGGCCGAACGTCTATGGCTACACCTTC.

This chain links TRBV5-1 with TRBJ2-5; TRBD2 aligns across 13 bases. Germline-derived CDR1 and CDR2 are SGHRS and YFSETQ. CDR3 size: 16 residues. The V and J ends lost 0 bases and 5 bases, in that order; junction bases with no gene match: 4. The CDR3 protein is CASSLGTSGSFETQYF. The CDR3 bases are TGCGCCAGCAGCTTGGGGACTAGCGGGAGTTTTGAGACCCAGTACTTC.